Listed here are 3 T cell receptor beta chains from one sample, sequenced in a study of beta chain features in type 1 diabetes listed by TCRdb under 2018. Broader findings and caveats from the paper: In all four CD4+ subsets, TCRB CDR3 length was moderately but significantly shorter in type 1 diabetes patients.

Their antigens are not known. The method was the immunoSEQ multiplex PCR assay. All of the isolated RNA was reverse transcribed with the High Capacity cDNA Reverse Transcription Kit, so expressed TCRB transcripts were sequenced. In its TCRdb copy, this immuneACCESS table keeps in-frame sequences only and misses some clones. Where compared with another copy, unresolved V genes explain less than half of these, and the others have no known cause. This sample has hundreds of thousands of clones in its table, and about 14% of those were observed once. Of the sample, just under 0.04% is held by the ten largest clones. The specimen was naive CD4+ T cells from blood. Read against the paper, the sample's cell subset or site label means: true naive CD4+ T cells. These receptors all come from a man in his late teens or twenties with type 1 diabetes.

The chain is built from TRBV7-2 and TRBJ2-5; 8 bases are shared with TRBD2. The V gene end was trimmed by 5 bases and the J gene end by 5 bases; junction bases not matched to a gene: 13. This CDR3 region has 16 residues. The germline V gene encodes CDR1 SGHTA and CDR2 FQGNSA. The CDR3 bases are TGTGCCAGCAGCCCATCCCCTTTCGGGGGGGCCGAGACCCAGTACTTC. This encodes CASSPSPFGGAETQYF.

This chain joins TRBV2 and TRBJ2-5, with D tentatively TRBD2 (6 bases). The CDR3 totals 13 residues. In germline, CDR1 is SNHLY, CDR2 FYNNEI. The V gene lost 7 bases and the J gene lost 1 base, with 10 bases spanning the gap. The CDR3 nucleotides read TGTGCCAGCAATCGGGACTTCCAAGAGACCCAGTACTTC. This gives the protein CASNRDFQETQYF.

This sequence joins TRBV27 and TRBJ2-1; no reliable D call. The V gene lost 5 bases and the J gene lost 2 bases, with 7 bases spanning the gap. The CDR3 sequence is 13 residues long. The germline V gene has CDR1 MNHEY and CDR2 SMNVEV (reference sequence). The CDR3 coding sequence is TGTGCCAGCAGTGGGTTAGCCTACAATGAGCAGTTCTTC. It specifies CASSGLAYNEQFF.